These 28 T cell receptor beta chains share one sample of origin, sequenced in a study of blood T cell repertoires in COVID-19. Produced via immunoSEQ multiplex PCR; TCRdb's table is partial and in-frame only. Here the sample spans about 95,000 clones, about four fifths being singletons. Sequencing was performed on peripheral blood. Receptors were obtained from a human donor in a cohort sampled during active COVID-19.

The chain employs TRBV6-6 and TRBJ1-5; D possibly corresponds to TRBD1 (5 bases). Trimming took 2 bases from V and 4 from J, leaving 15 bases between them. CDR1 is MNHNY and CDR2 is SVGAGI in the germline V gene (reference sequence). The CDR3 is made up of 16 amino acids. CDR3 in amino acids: CASSYRITGFNQPQHF. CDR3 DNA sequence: TGTGCCAGCAGTTACAGGATAACAGGTTTTAATCAGCCCCAGCATTTT.

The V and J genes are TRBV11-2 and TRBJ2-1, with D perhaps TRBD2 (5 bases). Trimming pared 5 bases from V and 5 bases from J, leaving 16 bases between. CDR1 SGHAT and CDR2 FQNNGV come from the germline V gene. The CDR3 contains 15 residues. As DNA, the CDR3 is TGTGCCAGCAGCACCGGGGTCGGAATCAACAATGAGCAGTTCTTC. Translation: CASSTGVGINNEQFF.

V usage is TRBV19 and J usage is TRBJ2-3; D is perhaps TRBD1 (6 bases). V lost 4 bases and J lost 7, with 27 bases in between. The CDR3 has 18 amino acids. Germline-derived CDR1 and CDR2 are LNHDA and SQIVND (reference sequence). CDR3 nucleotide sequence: TGTGCCAGTAGTAACGGACAGTTTAGGACCCCATCTGTGAATACGCAGTATTTT. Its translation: CASSNGQFRTPSVNTQYF.

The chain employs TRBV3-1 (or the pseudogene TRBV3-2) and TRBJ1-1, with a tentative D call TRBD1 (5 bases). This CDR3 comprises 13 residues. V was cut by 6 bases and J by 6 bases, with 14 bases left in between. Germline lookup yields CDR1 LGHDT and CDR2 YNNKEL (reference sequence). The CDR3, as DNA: TGTGCCAGCAGGGGAGGGGCTGGGGCTGAAGCTTTCTTT. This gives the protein CASRGGAGAEAFF.

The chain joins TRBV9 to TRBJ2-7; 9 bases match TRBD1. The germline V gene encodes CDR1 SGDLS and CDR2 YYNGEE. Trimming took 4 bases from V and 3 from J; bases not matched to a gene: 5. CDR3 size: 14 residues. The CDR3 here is CASSLGTGIYEQYF. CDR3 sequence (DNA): TGTGCCAGCAGCCTAGGGACAGGGATCTACGAGCAGTACTTC.

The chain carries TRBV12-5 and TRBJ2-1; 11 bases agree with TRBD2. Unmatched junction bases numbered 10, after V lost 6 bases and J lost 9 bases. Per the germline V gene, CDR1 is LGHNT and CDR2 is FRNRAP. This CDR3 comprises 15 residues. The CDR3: CASGSLAGVGGEQFF. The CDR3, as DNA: TGTGCTAGTGGCTCACTAGCGGGAGTTGGGGGTGAGCAGTTCTTC. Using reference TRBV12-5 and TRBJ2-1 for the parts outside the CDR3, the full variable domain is DARVTQTPRHKVTEMGQEVTMRCQPILGHNTVFWYRQTMMQGLELLAYFRNRAPLDDSGMPKDRFSAEMPDATLATLKIQPSEPRDSAVYFCASGSLAGVGGEQFFGPGTRLTVL.

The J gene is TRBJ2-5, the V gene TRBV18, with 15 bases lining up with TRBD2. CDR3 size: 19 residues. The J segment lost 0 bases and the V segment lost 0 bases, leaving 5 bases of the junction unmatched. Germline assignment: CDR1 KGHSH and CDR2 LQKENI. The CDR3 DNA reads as TGTGCCAGCTCACCACCTGGACTAGCGGGAGGGTCCCACCAAGAGACCCAGTACTTC. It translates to CASSPPGLAGGSHQETQYF.

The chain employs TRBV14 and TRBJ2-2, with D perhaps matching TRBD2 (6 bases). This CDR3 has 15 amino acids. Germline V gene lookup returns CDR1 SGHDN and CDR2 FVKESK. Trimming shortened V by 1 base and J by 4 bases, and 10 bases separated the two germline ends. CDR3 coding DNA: TGTGCCAGCAGCCAAGCGGGAGTCGGCACCGGGGAGCTGTTTTTT. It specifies CASSQAGVGTGELFF. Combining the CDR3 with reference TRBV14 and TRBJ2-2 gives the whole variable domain EAGVTQFPSHSVIEKGQTVTLRCDPISGHDNLYWYRRVMGKEIKFLLHFVKESKQDESGMPNNRFLAERTGGTYSTLKVQPAELEDSGVYFCASSQAGVGTGELFFGEGSRLTVL.

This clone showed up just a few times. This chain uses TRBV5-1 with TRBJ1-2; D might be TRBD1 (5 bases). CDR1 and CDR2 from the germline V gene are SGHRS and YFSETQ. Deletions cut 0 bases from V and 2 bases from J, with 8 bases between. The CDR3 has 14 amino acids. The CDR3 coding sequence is TGCGCCAGCAGCTTGGGAGCAGGGAACTATGGCTACACCTTC. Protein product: CASSLGAGNYGYTF.

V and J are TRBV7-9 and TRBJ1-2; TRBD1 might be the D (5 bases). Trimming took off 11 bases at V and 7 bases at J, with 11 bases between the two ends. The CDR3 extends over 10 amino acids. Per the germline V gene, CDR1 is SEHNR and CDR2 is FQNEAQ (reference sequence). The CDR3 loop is CALGEGGYTF. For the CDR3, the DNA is TGTGCCCTAGGGGAAGGTGGCTACACCTTC.

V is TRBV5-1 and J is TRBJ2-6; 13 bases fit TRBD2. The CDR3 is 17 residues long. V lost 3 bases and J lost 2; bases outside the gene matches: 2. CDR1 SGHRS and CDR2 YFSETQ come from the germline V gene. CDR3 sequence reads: CASSSGLAGTGANVLTF. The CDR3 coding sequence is TGCGCCAGCAGCTCGGGACTAGCGGGGACTGGGGCCAACGTCCTGACTTTC. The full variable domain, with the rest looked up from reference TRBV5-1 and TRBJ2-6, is KAGVTQTPRYLIKTRGQQVTLSCSPISGHRSVSWYQQTPGQGLQFLFEYFSETQRNKGNFPGRFSGRQFSNSRSEMNVSTLELGDSALYLCASSSGLAGTGANVLTFGAGSRLTVL.

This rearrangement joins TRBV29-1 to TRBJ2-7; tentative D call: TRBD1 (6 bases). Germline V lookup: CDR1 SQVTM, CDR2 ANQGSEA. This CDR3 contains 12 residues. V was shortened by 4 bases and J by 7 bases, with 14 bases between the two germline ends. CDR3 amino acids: CSVVQGRWEQYF. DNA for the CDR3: TGCAGCGTTGTACAGGGTCGTTGGGAGCAGTACTTC.

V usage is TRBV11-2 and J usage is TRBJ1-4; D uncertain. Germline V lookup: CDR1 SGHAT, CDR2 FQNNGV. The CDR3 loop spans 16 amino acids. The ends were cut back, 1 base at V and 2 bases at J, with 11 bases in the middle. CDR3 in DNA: TGTGCCAGCAGCTTAGGGTTACAGTTTACTAATGAAAAACTGTTTTTT. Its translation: CASSLGLQFTNEKLFF.

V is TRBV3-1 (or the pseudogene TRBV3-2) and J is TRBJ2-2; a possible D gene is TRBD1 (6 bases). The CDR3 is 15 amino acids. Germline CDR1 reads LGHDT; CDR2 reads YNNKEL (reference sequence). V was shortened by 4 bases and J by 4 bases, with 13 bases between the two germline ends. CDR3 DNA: TGTGCCAGCAGCCCACGGGACACATTCACCGGGGAGCTGTTTTTT. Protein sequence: CASSPRDTFTGELFF.

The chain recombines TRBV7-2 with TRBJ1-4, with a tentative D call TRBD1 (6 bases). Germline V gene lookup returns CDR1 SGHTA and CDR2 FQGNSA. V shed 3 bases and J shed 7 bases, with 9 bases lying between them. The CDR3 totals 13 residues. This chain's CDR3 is CASSFGTREKLFF. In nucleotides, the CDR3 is TGTGCCAGCAGCTTCGGGACACGTGAAAAACTGTTTTTT.

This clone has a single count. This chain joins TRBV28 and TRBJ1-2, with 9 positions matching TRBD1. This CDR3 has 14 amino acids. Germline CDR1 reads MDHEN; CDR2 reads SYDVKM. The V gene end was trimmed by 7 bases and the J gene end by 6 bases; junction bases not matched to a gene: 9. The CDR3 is CASMGKQGAHGYTF. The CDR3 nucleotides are TGTGCCAGCATGGGAAAACAGGGGGCTCATGGCTACACCTTC.

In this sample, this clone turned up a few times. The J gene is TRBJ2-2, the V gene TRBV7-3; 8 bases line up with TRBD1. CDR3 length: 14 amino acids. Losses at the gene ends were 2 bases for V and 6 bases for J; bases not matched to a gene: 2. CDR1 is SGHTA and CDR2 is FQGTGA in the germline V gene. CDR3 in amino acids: CASSLQGASGELFF. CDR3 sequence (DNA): TGTGCCAGCAGCTTACAGGGGGCGTCCGGGGAGCTGTTTTTT.

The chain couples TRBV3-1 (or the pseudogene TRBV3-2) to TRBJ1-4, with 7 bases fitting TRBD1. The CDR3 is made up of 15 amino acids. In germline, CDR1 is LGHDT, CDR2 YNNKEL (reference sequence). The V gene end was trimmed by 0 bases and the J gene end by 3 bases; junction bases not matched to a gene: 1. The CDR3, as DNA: TGTGCCAGCAGCCAAGACAGGGGGGCTAATGAAAAACTGTTTTTT. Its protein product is CASSQDRGANEKLFF.

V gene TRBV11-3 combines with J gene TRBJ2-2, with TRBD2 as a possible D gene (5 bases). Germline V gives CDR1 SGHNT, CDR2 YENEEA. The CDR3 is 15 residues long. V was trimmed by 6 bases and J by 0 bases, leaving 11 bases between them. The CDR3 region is CASSEGLANTGELFF. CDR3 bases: TGTGCCAGCAGTGAGGGTCTAGCGAACACCGGGGAGCTGTTTTTT.

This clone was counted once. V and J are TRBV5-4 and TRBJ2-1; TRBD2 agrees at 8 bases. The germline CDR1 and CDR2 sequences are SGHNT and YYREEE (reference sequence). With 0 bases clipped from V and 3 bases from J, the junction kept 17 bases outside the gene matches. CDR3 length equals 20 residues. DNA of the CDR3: TGTGCCAGCAGCTTGGCATTAAGTCAATACTTAGCGGGGCTCTACAATGAGCAGTTCTTC. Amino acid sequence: CASSLALSQYLAGLYNEQFF. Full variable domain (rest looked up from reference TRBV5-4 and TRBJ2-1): ETGVTQSPTHLIKTRGQQVTLRCSSQSGHNTVSWYQQALGQGPQFIFQYYREEENGRGNFPPRFSGLQFPNYSSELNVNALELDDSALYLCASSLALSQYLAGLYNEQFFGPGTRLTVL.

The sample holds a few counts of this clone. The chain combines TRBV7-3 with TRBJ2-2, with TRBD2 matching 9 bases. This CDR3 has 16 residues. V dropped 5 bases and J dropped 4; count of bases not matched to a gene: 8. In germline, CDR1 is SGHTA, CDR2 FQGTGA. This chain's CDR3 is CASSDGASGTTGELFF. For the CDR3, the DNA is TGTGCCAGCAGCGACGGGGCTAGCGGGACCACCGGGGAGCTGTTTTTT.

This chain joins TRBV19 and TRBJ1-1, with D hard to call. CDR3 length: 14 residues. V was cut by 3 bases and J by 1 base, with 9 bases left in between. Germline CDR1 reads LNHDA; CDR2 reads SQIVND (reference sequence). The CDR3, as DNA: TGTGCCAGTAGTATTCCCGGGAGGAACACTGAAGCTTTCTTT. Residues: CASSIPGRNTEAFF.

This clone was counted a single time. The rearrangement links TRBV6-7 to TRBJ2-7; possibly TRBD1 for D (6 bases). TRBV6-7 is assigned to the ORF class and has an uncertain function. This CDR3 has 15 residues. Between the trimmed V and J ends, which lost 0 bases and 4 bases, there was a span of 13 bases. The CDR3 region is CASSYSSQGTYEQYF. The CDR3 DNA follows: TGTGCCAGCAGTTACTCGAGCCAGGGGACGTACGAGCAGTACTTC.

CDR3 nucleotide sequence: TGTGCCAGCAGCCCAAGACAGGGTCCAGATACGCAGTATTTT. Encoded protein: CASSPRQGPDTQYF. The chain is built from TRBV11-1 and TRBJ2-3; TRBD1 matches at 7 bases. Germline V CDR1 and CDR2: SGHAT, FQDESV (reference sequence). The junction had 6 bases not matched to a gene; V was cut back by 5 bases and J by 4 bases. The CDR3 extends over 14 amino acids.

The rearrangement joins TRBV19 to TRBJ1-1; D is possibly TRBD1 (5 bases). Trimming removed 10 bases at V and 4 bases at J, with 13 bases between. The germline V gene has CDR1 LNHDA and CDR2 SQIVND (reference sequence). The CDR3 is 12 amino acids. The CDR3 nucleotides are TGTGCCATCTCTCAGGGAGGCACTGAAGCTTTCTTT. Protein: CAISQGGTEAFF.

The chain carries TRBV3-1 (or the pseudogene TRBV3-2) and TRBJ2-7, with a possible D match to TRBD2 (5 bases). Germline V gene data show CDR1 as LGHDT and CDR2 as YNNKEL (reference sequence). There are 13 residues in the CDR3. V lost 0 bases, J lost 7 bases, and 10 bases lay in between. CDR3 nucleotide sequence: TGTGCCAGCAGCCAAGATCGAGGGTCGGAGCAGTACTTC. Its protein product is CASSQDRGSEQYF.

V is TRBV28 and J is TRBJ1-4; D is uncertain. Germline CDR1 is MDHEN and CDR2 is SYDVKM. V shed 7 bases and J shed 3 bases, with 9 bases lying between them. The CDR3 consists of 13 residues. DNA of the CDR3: TGTGCCAGCACCAGAACAGCTAATGAAAAACTGTTTTTT. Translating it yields CASTRTANEKLFF.

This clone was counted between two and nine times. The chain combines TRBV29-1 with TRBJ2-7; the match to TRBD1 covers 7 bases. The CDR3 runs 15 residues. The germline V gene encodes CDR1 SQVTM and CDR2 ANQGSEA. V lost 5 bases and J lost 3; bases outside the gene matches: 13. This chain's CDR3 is CSVWTAGGNNYEQYF. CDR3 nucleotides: TGCAGCGTTTGGACCGCAGGGGGAAATAACTACGAGCAGTACTTC.